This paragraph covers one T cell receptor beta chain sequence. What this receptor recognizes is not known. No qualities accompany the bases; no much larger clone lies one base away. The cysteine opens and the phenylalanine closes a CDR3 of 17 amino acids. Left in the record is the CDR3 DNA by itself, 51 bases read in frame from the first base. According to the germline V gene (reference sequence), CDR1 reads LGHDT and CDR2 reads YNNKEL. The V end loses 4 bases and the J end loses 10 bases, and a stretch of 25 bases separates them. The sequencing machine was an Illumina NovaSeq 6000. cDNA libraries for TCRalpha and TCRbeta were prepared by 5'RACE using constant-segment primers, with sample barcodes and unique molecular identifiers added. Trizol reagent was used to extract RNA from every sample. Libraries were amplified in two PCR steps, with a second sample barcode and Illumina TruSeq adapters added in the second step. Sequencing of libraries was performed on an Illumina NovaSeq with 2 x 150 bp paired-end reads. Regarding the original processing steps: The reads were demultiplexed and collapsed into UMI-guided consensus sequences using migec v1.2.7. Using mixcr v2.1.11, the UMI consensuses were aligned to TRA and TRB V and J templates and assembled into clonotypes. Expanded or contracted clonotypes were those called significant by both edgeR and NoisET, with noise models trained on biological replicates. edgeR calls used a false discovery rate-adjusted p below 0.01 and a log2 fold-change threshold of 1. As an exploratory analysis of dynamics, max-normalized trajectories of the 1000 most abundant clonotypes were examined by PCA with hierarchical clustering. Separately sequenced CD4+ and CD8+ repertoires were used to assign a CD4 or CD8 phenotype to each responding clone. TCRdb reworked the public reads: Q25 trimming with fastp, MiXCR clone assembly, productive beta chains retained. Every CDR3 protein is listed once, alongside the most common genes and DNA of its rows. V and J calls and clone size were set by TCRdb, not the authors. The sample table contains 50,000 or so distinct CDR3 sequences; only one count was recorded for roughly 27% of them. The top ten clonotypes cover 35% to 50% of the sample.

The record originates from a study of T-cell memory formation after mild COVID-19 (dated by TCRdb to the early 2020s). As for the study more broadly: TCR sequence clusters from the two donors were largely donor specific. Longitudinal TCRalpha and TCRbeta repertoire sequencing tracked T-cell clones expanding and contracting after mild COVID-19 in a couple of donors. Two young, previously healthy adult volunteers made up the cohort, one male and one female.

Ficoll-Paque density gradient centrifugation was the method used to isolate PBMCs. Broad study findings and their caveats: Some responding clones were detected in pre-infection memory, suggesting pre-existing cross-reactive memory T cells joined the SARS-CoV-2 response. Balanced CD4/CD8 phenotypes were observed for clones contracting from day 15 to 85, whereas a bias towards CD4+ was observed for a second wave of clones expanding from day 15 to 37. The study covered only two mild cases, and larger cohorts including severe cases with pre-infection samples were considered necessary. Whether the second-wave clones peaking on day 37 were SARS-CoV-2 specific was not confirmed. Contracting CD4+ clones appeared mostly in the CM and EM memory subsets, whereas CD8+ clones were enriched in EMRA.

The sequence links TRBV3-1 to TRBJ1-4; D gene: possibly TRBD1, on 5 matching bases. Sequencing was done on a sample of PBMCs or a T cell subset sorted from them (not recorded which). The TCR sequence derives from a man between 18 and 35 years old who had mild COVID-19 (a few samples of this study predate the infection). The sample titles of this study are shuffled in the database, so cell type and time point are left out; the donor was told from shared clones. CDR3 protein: CASSPKNPGQDIGKLFF. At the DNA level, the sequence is TGTGCCAGCAGCCCCAAGAACCCGGGGCAGGACATCGGAAAACTGTTTTTT.